Below, one TCR beta chain is given with its context. The antigen is not known. TCRdb redid the calling of the reads with MiXCR, one entry per CDR3 protein. The sample carries about 62,000 distinct CDR3 sequences, 62% recorded once. The data stem from a study of type 1 regulatory T cells. In the study overall: This in vitro CD4 product, T-allo10, is enriched for Tr1 cells and alloantigen-specific.

General study points: Tr1 cells had a more restricted TCR repertoire than non-Tr1 cells.

This CDR3 has 17 amino acids. The germline V gene has CDR1 MDHEN and CDR2 SYDVKM. The ends lost 6 bases at V and 6 bases at J; junction bases unmatched: 12. The sequenced sample was cultured non-Tr1 T cells, either the whole culture or a sorted T cell fraction (not recorded which). The clonotype originates from a human donor in good health. The chain has TRBV28 and TRBJ2-3; 13 bases are shared with TRBD2. CDR3 nucleotide sequence: TGTGCCAGCAGCCCACCCGGGACTAGCGGGGTGAGGGATACGCAGTATTTT. The encoded protein is CASSPPGTSGVRDTQYF. Variable domain in full (rest from reference TRBV28 and TRBJ2-3): DVKVTQSSRYLVKRTGEKVFLECVQDMDHENMFWYRQDPGLGLRLIYFSYDVKMKEKGDIPEGYSVSREKKERFSLILESASTNQTSMYLCASSPPGTSGVRDTQYFGPGTRLTVL.